This T cell receptor beta chain was captured in a study of PD-1 blockade in classical Hodgkin lymphoma. The repertoire was sequenced with immunoSEQ multiplex PCR; TCRdb's copy has only in-frame clones and lacks some. The sample includes about 15,000 clones, around 82% seen only once; the top ten take roughly 24%. All patients experienced relapse after autologous stem cell transplantation, and brentuximab vedotin exposure was variable. Classification of best responses gave complete response, partial response or progressive disease. About this clone itself: The antigen is undetermined.

Study conclusions and caveats: Newly diagnosed patients were reported to start with lower TCR diversity than healthy donors. Lower baseline TCR diversity marked trial partial responders and progressors. In CD4+ cells, TCR diversity went up significantly by C4D1, but in CD8+ cells it did not.

The material was peripheral blood mononuclear cells (PBMCs), obtained before the second cycle of nivolumab. The source is a human donor with classical Hodgkin lymphoma.

CDR3 residues: CASSLDLNQPQHF. The CDR3, as DNA: TGCGCCAGCAGCTTGGACCTCAATCAGCCCCAGCATTTT. The genes are TRBV5-1 and TRBJ1-5; no clear D gene. Germline V gives CDR1 SGHRS, CDR2 YFSETQ. The ends were cut back, 0 bases at V and 3 bases at J, with 4 bases in the middle. The CDR3 totals 13 residues.